Listed below are T cell receptor beta chains from one sample, sequenced in a study of liver allograft versus peripheral blood T cells. TCRdb re-called the reads with MiXCR, one entry per CDR3 protein. The table includes over 9,000 distinct CDR3 sequences, 15% to 20% detected once. The receptors derive from a human patient who had a liver transplant. The graft donor may account for some of the T cells. Both conserved end residues are trimmed from each CDR3. The order of the fields is V gene, J gene, CDR3 protein.

v_gene: TRBV6-2/TRBV6-3; j_gene: TRBJ2-7; CDR3aa: ACRVAGAADEQY
v_gene: TRBV7-2; j_gene: TRBJ2-1; CDR3aa: ASSFNSGGNEQF
v_gene: TRBV19; j_gene: TRBJ2-7; CDR3aa: ASSNTGNYEQY
v_gene: TRBV6-1; j_gene: TRBJ1-4; CDR3aa: ASSLGQGSTNEKLF
v_gene: TRBV29-1; j_gene: TRBJ1-3; CDR3aa: SVEHSSGNTIY
v_gene: TRBV30; j_gene: TRBJ1-5; CDR3aa: AWGRVHRQPQH
v_gene: TRBV19; j_gene: TRBJ1-6; CDR3aa: ASTPRGFNSPLH
v_gene: TRBV20-1; j_gene: TRBJ2-7; CDR3aa: SARDQVQGFYEQY
v_gene: TRBV27; j_gene: TRBJ2-7; CDR3aa: ASSLSGLGQGRSSYEQY
v_gene: TRBV18; j_gene: TRBJ1-5; CDR3aa: ASSPPYSNQPQH
v_gene: TRBV19; j_gene: TRBJ1-5; CDR3aa: ASSIGGQGYQPQH
v_gene: TRBV9; j_gene: TRBJ1-2; CDR3aa: ASSPQGRSYGYT
v_gene: TRBV18; j_gene: TRBJ1-1; CDR3aa: ASSTGTGGRTEAF
v_gene: TRBV7-2; j_gene: TRBJ1-2; CDR3aa: ASSFLSQGGNGYT
v_gene: TRBV12-3/TRBV12-4; j_gene: TRBJ1-2; CDR3aa: ASSRMGGRANYGYT
v_gene: TRBV7-2; j_gene: TRBJ2-7; CDR3aa: ASSLSSDSSASEQY
v_gene: TRBV6-5; j_gene: TRBJ2-5; CDR3aa: ASTTGARETQY
v_gene: TRBV19; j_gene: TRBJ1-2; CDR3aa: ASSIIGAGGHGYT
v_gene: TRBV10-3; j_gene: TRBJ1-1; CDR3aa: AISESGQEVEAF
v_gene: TRBV10-3; j_gene: TRBJ2-1; CDR3aa: AIRGLAYQF
v_gene: TRBV30; j_gene: TRBJ1-5; CDR3aa: AWSVRGGGALNQPQH
v_gene: TRBV30; j_gene: TRBJ1-4; CDR3aa: AWSGGEKLF
v_gene: TRBV29-1; j_gene: TRBJ1-1; CDR3aa: SVGNPGRGRNTEAF
v_gene: TRBV12-5; j_gene: TRBJ2-7; CDR3aa: ASGLGHGISYEQY
v_gene: TRBV30; j_gene: TRBJ1-6; CDR3aa: AWSFYLGPGPYNSPLH
v_gene: TRBV6-6; j_gene: TRBJ1-1; CDR3aa: ASRTPAGTEAF
v_gene: TRBV6-1; j_gene: TRBJ1-2; CDR3aa: ASSESSGDYGYT
v_gene: TRBV6-5; j_gene: TRBJ2-7; CDR3aa: ASSYSRGIEQY
v_gene: TRBV19; j_gene: TRBJ1-2; CDR3aa: ASTPTGIGYT